The 19 T cell receptor beta chains below come from one sample, sequenced in a study of T cell repertoires in cytomegalovirus infection. TCRdb re-derived calls from the reads in MiXCR, one entry per CDR3 protein. The sample has some 440,000 distinct CDR3 sequences, about 33% seen once. The sample was PBMCs. The receptors originated from a human donor in good health (CMV status not recorded). Some clones in this sample may be carry-over from other donors' samples.

The chain links TRBV7-9 to TRBJ1-2; D unresolved. The length of the CDR3 is 13 residues. Trimming took 4 bases from V and 0 from J, leaving 6 bases between them. Germline-derived CDR1 and CDR2 are SEHNR and FQNEAQ (reference sequence). The CDR3 here is CASSYPPNYGYTF. As DNA, the CDR3 is TGTGCCAGCAGCTATCCCCCTAACTATGGCTACACCTTC.

CDR3 region: CASSEWTGSNEKLFF. CDR3 coding DNA: TGTGCCAGCAGTGAATGGACAGGGTCTAATGAAAAACTGTTTTTT. V and J are TRBV6-1 and TRBJ1-4; 8 positions agree with TRBD1. The CDR3 runs 15 residues. With V trimmed by 2 bases and J by 3 bases, 2 bases remained unmatched. CDR1 is MNHNS, CDR2 SASEGT, per germline.

The J gene is TRBJ2-7, the V gene TRBV6-5; 7 bases match TRBD1. Germline V gene lookup returns CDR1 MNHEY and CDR2 SVGAGI. The V segment lost 4 bases and the J segment 1 base; nucleotides outside the gene matches: 7. CDR3 length: 15 residues. The CDR3 loop reads CASSSKQGLSYEQYF. DNA for the CDR3: TGTGCCAGCAGTTCCAAACAGGGGTTATCCTACGAGCAGTACTTC.

The gene calls are TRBV19 and TRBJ1-5, with D tentatively TRBD1 (6 bases). There are 13 residues in the CDR3. Per the germline V gene, CDR1 is LNHDA and CDR2 is SQIVND (reference sequence). Deletions cut 10 bases from V and 4 bases from J, with 14 bases between. The CDR3 region has the DNA TGTGCCACCCAGGGGTGGGATAATCAGCCCCAGCATTTT. It is translated as CATQGWDNQPQHF.

Note on this clonotype: The CDR3 end shows no conserved phenylalanine or tryptophan, and so a read error is likely. The chain combines TRBV7-8 with TRBJ1-2, with TRBD1 matching 7 bases. Germline V gives CDR1 SGHVS, CDR2 FQNEAQ. After removal of 0 bases from V and 4 bases from J, the junction contained 14 bases not matched to a gene. The CDR3 has 18 residues. The chain's CDR3 is CASSLARGWQGVGYGYTI. Here the CDR3 DNA reads TGTGCCAGCAGCTTAGCGCGAGGATGGCAGGGGGTTGGCTATGGCTACACCATC.

The sample holds a few counts of this clonotype. This chain uses TRBV4-1 with TRBJ2-7; 7 positions match TRBD1. CDR3 length: 14 amino acids. V was pared by 4 bases and J by 0 bases, with 3 bases of the junction left unmatched. CDR1 is MGHRA, CDR2 YSYEKL, per germline. Here the CDR3 reads CASSPGQISYEQYF. The CDR3 nucleotides are TGCGCCAGCAGCCCGGGACAGATCTCCTACGAGCAGTACTTC.

This clonotype appeared a few times. The CDR3 DNA reads as TGCAGTGCTAAAGCGGCCTCCGAGCAGTACTTC. Protein sequence: CSAKAASEQYF. The gene calls are TRBV20-1 and TRBJ2-7; the D gene is possibly TRBD2 (5 bases). V was cut by 4 bases and J by 6 bases, with 10 bases left in between. The CDR3 covers 11 residues. The germline gives CDR1 DFQATT, CDR2 SNEGSKA (reference sequence).

In its sample, this clonotype was seen a few times. The chain recombines TRBV19 with TRBJ2-1; unclear D gene. The CDR3 runs 14 residues. In germline, CDR1 is LNHDA, CDR2 SQIVND (reference sequence). Trimming took off 2 bases at V and 3 bases at J, with 8 bases between the two ends. The chain's CDR3 is CASSIQLIYNEQFF. CDR3 nucleotides: TGTGCCAGTAGTATACAGCTGATCTACAATGAGCAGTTCTTC. The full variable domain, with the rest looked up from reference TRBV19 and TRBJ2-1, is DGGITQSPKYLFRKEGQNVTLSCEQNLNHDAMYWYRQDPGQGLRLIYYSQIVNDFQKGDIAEGYSVSREKKESFPLTVTSAQKNPTAFYLCASSIQLIYNEQFFGPGTRLTVL.

This clonotype was seen at least ten times. The chain couples TRBV7-9 to TRBJ2-7; D is possibly TRBD2 (6 bases). The length of the CDR3 is 14 residues. Trimming left V 4 bases short and J 5 bases short, with 15 bases between. Germline CDR1 and CDR2: SEHNR and FQNEAQ (reference sequence). For the CDR3, the DNA is TGTGCCAGCAGCTCCTGGGACTCCCTTAACGAGCAGTACTTC. Its protein is CASSSWDSLNEQYF.

The chain couples TRBV15 to TRBJ2-3; D is perhaps TRBD2 (6 bases). Germline lookup yields CDR1 LNHNV and CDR2 YYDKDF (reference sequence). Trimming removed 5 bases at V and 11 bases at J, with 23 bases between. The CDR3 is made up of 15 amino acids. The DNA of the CDR3 is TGTGCCACCAGCTCTCAACGGGACTTAGCTCCCCGGCAGTATTTT. Its translation: CATSSQRDLAPRQYF.

The chain employs TRBV5-5 and TRBJ1-6, with D maybe TRBD1 (6 bases). Germline-derived CDR1 and CDR2 are SGHKS and YYEKEE (reference sequence). The CDR3 spans 17 residues. V shed 4 bases and J shed 5 bases, with 19 bases lying between them. CDR3 DNA: TGTGCCAGCAGCCTCGGGCAGGGGCTCAAGGATAATTCACCCCTCCACTTT. Translating gives CASSLGQGLKDNSPLHF.

The chain is built from TRBV27 and TRBJ2-1; D might be TRBD2 (5 bases). Germline values: CDR1 MNHEY, CDR2 SMNVEV (reference sequence). The V end lost 7 bases, the J end lost 4 bases, and 14 bases lay between the germline ends. The CDR3 runs 14 residues. The CDR3 nucleotides read TGTGCCAGCATTGGACCGGGGTCGTACAATGAGCAGTTCTTC. Translation: CASIGPGSYNEQFF.

This clonotype was detected many times. The chain joins TRBV7-2 to TRBJ1-2, with D unclear. V was shortened by 0 bases and J by 4 bases, with 9 bases between the two germline ends. The CDR3 is 14 residues long. The germline V gene has CDR1 SGHTA and CDR2 FQGNSA. The CDR3 sequence: CASSLAPQTYGYTF. CDR3 sequence (DNA): TGTGCCAGCAGCTTAGCCCCACAGACCTATGGCTACACCTTC. Filled out from reference TRBV7-2 and TRBJ1-2, the complete variable domain reads GAGVSQSPSNKVTEKGKDVELRCDPISGHTALYWYRQSLGQGLEFLIYFQGNSAPDKSGLPSDRFSAERTGGSVSTLTIQRTQQEDSAVYLCASSLAPQTYGYTFGSGTRLTVV.

This clonotype came up a few times. The chain is built from TRBV7-1 and TRBJ1-5, with TRBD1 matching 8 bases. TRBV7-1 is an open reading frame, and its role is uncertain. The V segment lost 6 bases and the J segment 6 bases; nucleotides outside the gene matches: 10. The CDR3 is 15 amino acids. In DNA form, the CDR3 reads TGTGCCAGCAGGCCCGGGACAGGATACGGTCAGCCCCAGCATTTT. It translates to CASRPGTGYGQPQHF.

The CDR3 region is CATRGRAYGYTF. The CDR3 DNA reads as TGTGCCACCAGAGGCAGGGCCTATGGCTACACCTTC. J is TRBJ1-2 and V is TRBV15; maybe TRBD1 (5 bases). The germline CDR1 and CDR2 sequences are LNHNV and YYDKDF (reference sequence). The CDR3 length is 12 residues. V was trimmed by 6 bases and J by 4 bases, leaving 9 bases between them.

This clonotype has more than one count but fewer than ten. V and J are TRBV4-3 and TRBJ2-2; D is possibly TRBD1 (5 bases). This CDR3 is 16 amino acids long. Germline loops: CDR1 LGHNA, CDR2 YSLEER. V gave up 0 bases and J gave up 4 bases, with 12 bases separating them. The CDR3 coding sequence is TGCGCCAGCAGCCAAGAGCGACAGACCTCCACCGGGGAGCTGTTTTTT. Translating gives CASSQERQTSTGELFF.

The chain employs TRBV19 and TRBJ2-1; D is possibly TRBD1 (6 bases). There are 12 residues in the CDR3. From germline, CDR1 is LNHDA and CDR2 SQIVND (reference sequence). With 5 bases removed from V and 8 bases from J, the gap between germline ends came to 10 bases. For the CDR3, the DNA is TGTGCCAGTAGTGACAGGAACGATGAGCAGTTCTTC. Encoded protein: CASSDRNDEQFF.

The chain couples TRBV7-9 to TRBJ1-1; D may be TRBD1 (5 bases). CDR1 is SEHNR, CDR2 FQNEAQ, per germline (reference sequence). This CDR3 region has 11 residues. Trimming left V 7 bases short and J 11 bases short, with 14 bases between. In DNA form, the CDR3 reads TGTGCCAGCACCGACAGCCCGGGGGCTTTCTTT. Amino acids: CASTDSPGAFF.

This clonotype has a count of ten or more. The V gene is TRBV7-2, the J gene TRBJ2-5; TRBD1 might be the D (6 bases). Trimming took 8 bases from V and 10 from J, leaving 20 bases between them. CDR3 length: 13 residues. In germline, CDR1 is SGHTA, CDR2 FQGNSA. CDR3: CASANPGQLDQYF. The CDR3 DNA sequence: TGTGCCAGCGCCAACCCGGGACAATTGGACCAGTACTTC.